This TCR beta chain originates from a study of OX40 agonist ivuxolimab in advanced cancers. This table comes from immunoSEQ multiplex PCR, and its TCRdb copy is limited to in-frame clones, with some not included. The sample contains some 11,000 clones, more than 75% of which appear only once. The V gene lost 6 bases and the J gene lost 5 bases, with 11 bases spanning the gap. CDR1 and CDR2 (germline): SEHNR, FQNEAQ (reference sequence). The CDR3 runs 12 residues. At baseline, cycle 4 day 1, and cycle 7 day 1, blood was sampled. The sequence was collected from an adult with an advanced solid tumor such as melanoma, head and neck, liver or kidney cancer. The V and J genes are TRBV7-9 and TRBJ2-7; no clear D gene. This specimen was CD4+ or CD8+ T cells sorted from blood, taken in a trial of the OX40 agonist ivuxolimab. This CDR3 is CASSYDPNEQYF. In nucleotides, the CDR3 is TGTGCCAGCAGTTATGACCCTAACGAGCAGTACTTC.